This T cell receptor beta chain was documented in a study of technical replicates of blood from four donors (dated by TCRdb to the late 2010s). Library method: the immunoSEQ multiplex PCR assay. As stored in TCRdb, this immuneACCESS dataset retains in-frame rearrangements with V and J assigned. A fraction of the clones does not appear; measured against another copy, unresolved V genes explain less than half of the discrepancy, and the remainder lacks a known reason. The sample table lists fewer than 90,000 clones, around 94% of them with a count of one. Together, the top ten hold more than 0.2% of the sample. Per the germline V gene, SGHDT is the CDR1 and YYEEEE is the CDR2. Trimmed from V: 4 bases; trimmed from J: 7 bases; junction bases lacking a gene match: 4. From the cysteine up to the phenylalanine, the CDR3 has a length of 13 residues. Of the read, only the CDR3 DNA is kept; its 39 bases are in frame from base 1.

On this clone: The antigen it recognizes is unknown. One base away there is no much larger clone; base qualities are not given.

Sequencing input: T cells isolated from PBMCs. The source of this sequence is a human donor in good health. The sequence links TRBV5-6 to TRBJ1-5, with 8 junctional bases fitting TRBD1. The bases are TGTGCCAGCAGCCGACAGGGGATCCAGCCCCAGCATTTT. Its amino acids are CASSRQGIQPQHF.